The entry below describes one T cell receptor beta chain. Its target is unknown. The limits of the CDR3 on the DNA are not certain, so only TCRdb's listed CDR3 is given. These data belong to a study of blood T cells in healthy people across ages. Findings and caveats of the study: Both higher diversity and more naive CD4+ cells marked long-lived donors when set against aged donors.

The CDR3 is 24 amino acids in total, end residues counted. Germline loops: CDR1 SGHRS, CDR2 YFSETQ. Through a sample-barcoded 5' primer and a J-beta primer mix, a second PCR was run for roughly 6 to 11 cycles. Via MiXCR, TCRdb re-called the 5' RACE reads, giving one row per CDR3 protein. The sample shows over 1,500,000 distinct CDR3 sequences, 30% to 40% of them seen only once. No fewer than 6.5 million PBMCs went into each sample. V gene TRBV5-1 combines with J gene TRBJ1-2; the table's D call TRBD1 went unverified against the DNA. Sequencing used blood. This TCR was sampled from a human donor in good health. The CDR3 region is CASSLGTPRQNEQFFGPGVEGYTF.